The clone carrying this T cell receptor (beta chain) came up once. Recruitment covered some 25 US areas and drew participants whose ages spanned roughly 18 to 90 years. The study assigned cohorts using participant-reported clinical history. Clones were read by immunoSEQ multiplex PCR, and TCRdb kept only the in-frame ones, dropping some. The sample consists of about 320,000 clones, roughly nine tenths of them appearing once. The record originates from a study of blood T cell repertoires in COVID-19. Study-wide context: Specimens from acute and convalescent COVID-19 originated in the United States, Italy and Spain. Nucleic acid was either cDNA or gDNA, and it came from T cells, B-cell-depleted T cells, or PBMCs.

The sample taken for sequencing was PBMCs or T cells enriched from blood (not recorded which). The clonotype comes from a man aged 55 to 70 who had recovered from COVID-19.

CDR3: CATSRLGGQGLSGNTIYF. In DNA, the CDR3 is TGTGCCACCAGCAGATTGGGGGGACAGGGCCTCTCTGGAAACACCATATATTTT. The chain uses TRBV15 and TRBJ1-3; 9 bases line up with TRBD1. CDR3 length: 18 amino acids. Germline V gene lookup returns CDR1 LNHNV and CDR2 YYDKDF (reference sequence). Trimming took 2 bases from V and 0 from J; bases not matched to a gene: 8.